Included here is one TCR beta chain sequence, with context. Its antigen is not identified. This CDR3 has 15 amino acids. The V and J ends lost 0 bases and 6 bases, in that order; junction bases with no gene match: 3. From germline, CDR1 is SEHNR and CDR2 FQNEAQ (reference sequence). It was RNA transcripts that yielded the amplified TCR beta CDR3 regions. Using the HTBI primer set, a first-round RT-PCR was run on the TCR CDR3. TCRdb reanalysed the multiplex PCR reads using MiXCR and keeps one entry per CDR3 protein. The sample contains 400,000 or so distinct CDR3 sequences, more than 12% of which appear only once. The record originates from a study of T cells in Graves' hyperthyroidism and ophthalmopathy. General study points: A model using 13 V-J features told ophthalmopathy apart from stable hyperthyroidism.

Researchers barred patients who had uncontrolled infection, other autoimmune disease, pregnancy or lactation. Each 10 ml fresh peripheral blood draw supplied the PBMCs. The TCR originated in a man aged 50 or older with Graves' ophthalmopathy. The sequencing input was blood. The V and J genes are TRBV7-9 and TRBJ2-1, with TRBD2 matching over 9 bases. CDR3 residues: CASSLAGTSRNEQFF. The CDR3 bases are TGTGCCAGCAGCTTAGCCGGGACTAGCCGCAATGAGCAGTTCTTC. The whole variable domain, filled in from reference TRBV7-9 and TRBJ2-1, reads DTGVSQNPRHKITKRGQNVTFRCDPISEHNRLYWYRQTLGQGPEFLTYFQNEAQLEKSRLLSDRFSAERPKGSFSTLEIQRTEQGDSAMYLCASSLAGTSRNEQFFGPGTRLTVL.